This T cell receptor (beta chain) was sequenced during a study of shared clonotypes between healthy human individuals. The CDR3 covers 17 residues. Trimming took 5 bases from V and 0 from J; bases not matched to a gene: 8. Germline CDR1 SGHNT, CDR2 YENEEA. Scientists sequenced DNA from unsorted PBMC on ten immunoSEQ deep assay plates. Data came from immunoSEQ multiplex PCR; TCRdb stores just in-frame clones and leaves some out. The sample records fewer than 650,000 clones, around 80% being singletons. The sample consisted of PBMCs. V gene TRBV11-3 combines with J gene TRBJ2-3; 10 nucleotides match TRBD2. This clonotype was obtained from a woman in her 40s in good health. Some clones in this sample may be carry-over from other donors' samples. CDR3 sequence (DNA): TGTGCCAGCAGCCGGGGTACTAGCGGGACTAGCACAGATACGCAGTATTTT. Protein: CASSRGTSGTSTDTQYF.